This T cell receptor (beta chain) came from a study of blood T cell repertoires in COVID-19. From germline, CDR1 is LNHNV and CDR2 YYDKDF (reference sequence). V gave up 1 base and J gave up 8 bases, with 17 bases separating them. This CDR3 spans 16 amino acids. Using immunoSEQ multiplex PCR, the repertoire was profiled, and TCRdb retains in-frame clones only, with some absent. The sample lists some 240,000 clones, around 90% occurring once. Sequenced: peripheral blood. V is TRBV15 and J is TRBJ1-4, with TRBD1 as a possible D gene (5 bases). This receptor was obtained from a woman aged 60-70 years with COVID-19, enrolled during active disease. CDR3 nucleotide sequence: TGTGCCACCAGCAGAGGCGTGACAGCAGAGGAAGAAAAACTGTTTTTT. It encodes CATSRGVTAEEEKLFF.